This T cell receptor (beta chain) appears in the sequencing data of a study of spatial heterogeneity in lung cancer. Study information: PBMC collected at follow-up were sequenced when available, a median of about two years after resection. More beta-chain than alpha-chain sequences were consistently detected. Study-wide results and caveats: Blood showed ubiquitous tumor TCRs more often at resection than at routine follow-up.

With 1 base removed from V and 4 bases from J, the gap between germline ends came to 7 bases. This CDR3 spans 13 amino acids. The study tagged each TCR cDNA molecule with a unique molecular identifier. TCRdb re-called the 5' RACE reads with MiXCR, one entry per CDR3 protein. Here the sample spans 25,000 or so distinct CDR3 sequences, roughly 6% being singletons. This clonotype was counted at least ten times. Its antigen is unknown. As to time point: blood at routine non-recurrence follow-up after resection. In each case, whole RNA from tumor, nontumor lung or frozen PBMC was sequenced unsorted. The rearrangement joins TRBV12-3 or TRBV12-4 to TRBJ2-5; no clear D gene. This receptor was obtained from a male donor with early-stage non-small cell lung cancer. Source: PBMCs, taken at follow-up. CDR3 residues: CASSLDPRETQYF. The CDR3 DNA sequence: TGTGCCAGCAGTTTAGATCCTAGAGAGACCCAGTACTTC.